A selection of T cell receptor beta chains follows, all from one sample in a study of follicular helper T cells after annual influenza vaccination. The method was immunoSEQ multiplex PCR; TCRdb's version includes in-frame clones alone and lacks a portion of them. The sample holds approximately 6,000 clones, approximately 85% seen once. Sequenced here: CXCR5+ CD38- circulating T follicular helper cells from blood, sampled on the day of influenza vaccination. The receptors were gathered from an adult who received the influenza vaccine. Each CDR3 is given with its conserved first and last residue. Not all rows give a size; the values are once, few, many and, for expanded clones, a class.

CASSPLGGGAEAFF TRBJ1-1 . TRBV7-8
CATGREVESEKLFF TRBJ1-4 . TRBV6-1
CASSKGETEAFF TRBJ1-1 . TRBV6-5
CASRQTTYGYTF TRBJ1-2 . TRBV28
CASGWQPQKKTGANYGYTF TRBJ1-2 . TRBV4-1
CASSPRRTSGDYEQYF TRBJ2-7 few TRBV7-2
CASSPSTSGSQTQYF TRBJ2-5 . TRBV5-1
CASSTRTTRVVQQYF TRBJ2-7 . TRBV6-1
CASSLPGLRDNQPQHF TRBJ1-5 once TRBV6-6
CASSVGQRANYGYTF TRBJ1-2 . TRBV5-4
CASSQSPSGPYEQYF TRBJ2-7 once TRBV19
CASRLRATNEKLFF TRBJ1-4 . TRBV5-5
CASSLTGDYGYTF TRBJ1-2 . TRBV5-8
CASGPLTGNTEAFF TRBJ1-1 . TRBV7-8
CASSPAGTLYNEQFF TRBJ2-1 . TRBV11-3
CASTSPLLTGTGYVNQPQHF TRBJ1-5 . TRBV19
CASSEVGGHRSYEQYF TRBJ2-7 . TRBV6-1
CASSMGTGGYGETQYF TRBJ2-5 . TRBV19
CASSSRINTGELFF TRBJ2-2 . TRBV11-3
CASSQAPFGTENQPQHF TRBJ1-5 . TRBV4-3
CASSYWGEPQHF TRBJ1-5 . TRBV5-4
CASSPGNTRQETQYF TRBJ2-5 . TRBV28
CASSWLSGQKGGEQFF TRBJ2-1 . TRBV6-6
CSVTFGVEAFF TRBJ1-1 once TRBV29-1
CASSGGAYEQYF TRBJ2-7 . TRBV5-1
CASRRDSNQPQHF TRBJ1-5 few TRBV6-6
CASSDEANQPQHF TRBJ1-5 . TRBV6-4
CASSSGTQGVETQYF TRBJ2-5 . TRBV5-1
CASSLGLAGGKNEQFF TRBJ2-1 . TRBV11-2
CASSPGTGALGQPQHF TRBJ1-5 few TRBV18
CASSPLTRGTDTQYF TRBJ2-3 . TRBV28
CASSLNPSTSGELFF TRBJ2-2 . TRBV7-2
CASSTSGTNTGELFF TRBJ2-2 . TRBV6-1
CASSKRPGPEKLFF TRBJ1-4 . TRBV28
CASSETGTGAYEQYF TRBJ2-7 . TRBV5-1
CASSEALGGGKNEQFF TRBJ2-1 . TRBV6-1
CASSPTQISAAGELFF TRBJ2-2 . TRBV19
CSVELAGQETQYF TRBJ2-5 . TRBV29-1
CASSYPRETQYF TRBJ2-5 few TRBV19
CASSFGTGSNEQYF TRBJ2-7 . TRBV5-6
CASSLGQAPYEQYF TRBJ2-7 few TRBV7-2
CAIGSSVNEQFF TRBJ2-1 . TRBV10-3
CASSSPRQVGGQPQHF TRBJ1-5 . TRBV28
CASSVEGGGGKLFF TRBJ1-4 . TRBV2
CASSFLDRREETQYF TRBJ2-5 . TRBV7-9
CASSINPTLLAGADNEQFF TRBJ2-1 . TRBV19
CASSVAGRDYEQYF TRBJ2-7 . TRBV9
CASSPIISNTLDTQYF TRBJ2-3 . TRBV7-2
CSGLAGGYNEQFF TRBJ2-1 . TRBV29-1
CASSLPQGAGGYTF TRBJ1-2 . TRBV5-4
CASSLAQGHTEAFF TRBJ1-1 once TRBV7-9
CASGTLNTGELFF TRBJ2-2 . TRBV19